The clone carrying this TCR beta chain was picked up one time. Antigen specificity is unknown. An end of the junction differs from the germline gene, which may be a read error. The germline gives CDR1 LGHNA, CDR2 YNFKEQ. This CDR3 has 18 amino acids. The data derive from a study of tumor-infiltrating lymphocytes in primary liver carcinoma. Whole-study results and caveats: Blood trailed tumors significantly in top-250-clone fraction (p = 0.039).

Investigators took RNA and DNA out together from 20-30 mg of unsorted bulk tissue. Surgeons treated the primary liver carcinoma of the patients by surgical resection. The authors sampled five separate regions per tumor. TCR beta cDNA was made from 500 ng total RNA with a constant-region primer. Library construction for TCR beta comprised three nested multiplex PCR rounds performed with slightly modified ARM-PCR. TRBV1-TRBV30 forward and Cbeta reverse primers drove the first two roughly 10-cycle rounds. Each CDR3 protein is one row after TCRdb ran MiXCR on the multiplex PCR reads. The sample lists 20,000 to 25,000 distinct CDR3 sequences; 75% to 80% were seen once.

The sample taken for sequencing was liver tumor tissue from sampling region 1. Subset denoted: tumor region T1, superior pole. This TCR was sampled from a woman younger than 45 with primary liver carcinoma and hepatitis B virus infection. The chain has TRBV4-2 and TRBJ2-7, with 10 bases identical to TRBD1. CDR3 in amino acids: CASSREYLGQGGPREHYF. The CDR3 DNA follows: TGTGCCAGCAGCCGGGAATACCTAGGACAGGGGGGACCGCGCGAGCATTACTTC.